The 17 T cell receptor beta chains below come from one sample, sequenced in a study of T cells in Graves' hyperthyroidism and ophthalmopathy. TCR beta CDR3 regions were amplified from RNA transcripts. TCR CDR3 regions were first amplified by RT-PCR with HTBI primers. One entry per CDR3 protein, called by TCRdb with MiXCR from the multiplex PCR reads. The repertoire has about 600,000 distinct CDR3 sequences, 12% to 15% of them found once; the top ten carry around 7%. The specimen sequenced was blood. The source of these receptors is a woman aged 18-35 years with Graves' ophthalmopathy.

This clonotype was seen repeatedly, ten times or more. The rearrangement links TRBV12-3 or TRBV12-4 to TRBJ2-1, with D perhaps matching TRBD2 (5 bases). The CDR3 runs to 14 residues. Between the trimmed V and J ends, which lost 7 bases and 2 bases, there was a span of 12 bases. DNA for the CDR3: TGTGCCAGCAATCGGGAAGCGACCTACAATGAGCAGTTCTTC. It encodes CASNREATYNEQFF.

This clonotype was recorded a few times. This may be a read error, as it is one base from a much larger clone. The chain uses TRBV12-3 or TRBV12-4 and TRBJ1-3, with TRBD1 as a possible D gene (6 bases). The CDR3 is 18 amino acids. Here the CDR3 DNA reads TGTGCCAGCAGTTTAGCCGGGGGCCGGTCTCACTCTGGAGACACCATATATTTT. Translated, it gives CASSLAGGRSHSGDTIYF.

A single count supports this clonotype. The chain joins TRBV7-2 to TRBJ1-1; D call uncertain. V lost 8 bases and J lost 2, with 12 bases in between. CDR3 length: 13 amino acids. CDR1 SGHTA and CDR2 FQGNSA come from the germline V gene. The CDR3 loop reads CASCRAVNTEAFF. The CDR3 region has the DNA TGTGCCAGCTGCCGGGCAGTAAACACTGAAGCTTTCTTT.

In its sample, this clonotype was seen many times. The chain carries TRBV29-1 and TRBJ1-1, with 10 bases matching TRBD1. Germline V gene data show CDR1 as SQVTM and CDR2 as ANQGSEA. The CDR3 contains 17 residues. With V trimmed by 4 bases and J by 0 bases, 11 bases remained unmatched. The CDR3 loop is CSVGGGTGDSMNTEAFF. The CDR3 nucleotides are TGCAGCGTTGGGGGGGGGACAGGGGACTCTATGAACACTGAAGCTTTCTTT.

Ten or more counts support this clonotype. The rearrangement joins TRBV5-4 to TRBJ2-1, with TRBD2 as a possible D gene (7 bases). V dropped 7 bases and J dropped 2 bases, with 16 bases sitting between them. Germline V gives CDR1 SGHNT, CDR2 YYREEE (reference sequence). CDR3 length: 15 residues. CDR3 in amino acids: CASQGGAAAYNEQFF. The CDR3 DNA reads as TGTGCCAGCCAAGGGGGGGCAGCGGCCTACAATGAGCAGTTCTTC. The variable domain in full, completed from reference TRBV5-4 and TRBJ2-1, reads ETGVTQSPTHLIKTRGQQVTLRCSSQSGHNTVSWYQQALGQGPQFIFQYYREEENGRGNFPPRFSGLQFPNYSSELNVNALELDDSALYLCASQGGAAAYNEQFFGPGTRLTVL.

This clonotype has ten or more counts. The chain couples TRBV6-1 to TRBJ2-3; 12 bases line up with TRBD2. This CDR3 region has 15 residues. The J segment lost 0 bases and the V segment lost 8 bases, leaving 3 bases of the junction unmatched. The germline CDR1 and CDR2 sequences are MNHNS and SASEGT. CDR3 protein: CASEGLAGSTDTQYF. For the CDR3, the DNA is TGTGCCAGCGAGGGACTAGCGGGTAGCACAGATACGCAGTATTTT.

This chain uses TRBV7-2 with TRBJ2-7, with 9 bases that match TRBD2. Germline values: CDR1 SGHTA, CDR2 FQGNSA. Trimming cost V 4 bases and J 4 bases; bases outside gene matches: 5. The CDR3 is made up of 14 amino acids. The CDR3, as DNA: TGTGCCAGCAGCTCTAGCGGGGTCCGATACGAGCAGTACTTC. Its protein is CASSSSGVRYEQYF.

In its sample, this clonotype was seen a few times. This rearrangement joins TRBV20-1 to TRBJ2-4; D perhaps matches TRBD1 (6 bases). The CDR3 has 13 amino acids. Trimming cost V 6 bases and J 0 bases, with 9 bases left between them. The germline CDR1 and CDR2 sequences are DFQATT and SNEGSKA (reference sequence). DNA for the CDR3: TGCAGTGCCCTGGGGGCAGCCAAAAACATTCAGTACTTC. It encodes CSALGAAKNIQYF.

This clonotype appeared many times. The chain recombines TRBV20-1 with TRBJ2-3, with TRBD2 identical over 16 bases. This CDR3 comprises 20 residues. Per the germline V gene, CDR1 is DFQATT and CDR2 is SNEGSKA (reference sequence). The V and J ends lost 3 bases and 4 bases, in that order; junction bases with no gene match: 16. The CDR3: CSASSGLGTSGREGADTQYF. CDR3 bases: TGCAGTGCTAGTTCTGGCCTCGGGACTAGCGGGAGGGAGGGCGCAGATACGCAGTATTTT.

This clonotype was counted ten times or more. The chain is built from TRBV5-6 and TRBJ2-1; D may be TRBD1 or TRBD2 (5 bases each). CDR1 and CDR2 (germline): SGHDT, YYEEEE. V shed 4 bases and J shed 6 bases, with 20 bases lying between them. There are 16 residues in the CDR3. The DNA for the CDR3 is TGTGCCAGCAGCCCGACAGAGGGTCCTGAAAGCAATGAGCAGTTCTTC. This sequence encodes CASSPTEGPESNEQFF.

This clonotype was detected only a few times. The J gene is TRBJ1-2, the V gene TRBV7-9; weak D call: TRBD1 (5 bases). V was trimmed by 5 bases and J by 8 bases, leaving 21 bases between them. Germline CDR1 SEHNR, CDR2 FQNEAQ (reference sequence). CDR3 size: 15 residues. The CDR3 bases are TGTGCCAGCAGCCCAGGCCGGGACTCTCGGGGGGGCTACACCTTC. Amino acid sequence: CASSPGRDSRGGYTF. The full variable domain, completed using reference TRBV7-9 and TRBJ1-2, is DTGVSQNPRHKITKRGQNVTFRCDPISEHNRLYWYRQTLGQGPEFLTYFQNEAQLEKSRLLSDRFSAERPKGSFSTLEIQRTEQGDSAMYLCASSPGRDSRGGYTFGSGTRLTVV.

This clonotype was seen ten or more times. The chain links TRBV15 to TRBJ1-5; D is unresolved. Germline CDR1 reads LNHNV; CDR2 reads YYDKDF (reference sequence). This CDR3 is built from 15 residues. The germline V and J ends were trimmed by 5 bases and 1 base, with 12 bases remaining between them. This CDR3 is CATSSLTTSNQPQHF. CDR3 nucleotide sequence: TGTGCCACCAGCTCCCTGACAACAAGCAATCAGCCCCAGCATTTT. The entire variable domain, with the rest obtained from reference TRBV15 and TRBJ1-5, is as follows: DAMVIQNPRYQVTQFGKPVTLSCSQTLNHNVMYWYQQKSSQAPKLLFHYYDKDFNNEADTPDNFQSRRPNTSFCFLDIRSPGLGDTAMYLCATSSLTTSNQPQHFGDGTRLSIL.

The chain carries TRBV5-5 and TRBJ2-3; 9 bases map to TRBD2. Per germline, CDR1 SGHKS and CDR2 YYEKEE (reference sequence). V shed 2 bases and J 0 bases; nucleotides not matched to a gene: 4. This CDR3 is built from 16 residues. The CDR3 sequence: CASSLIAGASTDTQYF. In nucleotides, the CDR3 is TGTGCCAGCAGCTTAATAGCGGGAGCTAGCACAGATACGCAGTATTTT.

This clonotype was counted between two and nine times. The chain joins TRBV28 to TRBJ1-5; no reliable D call. Trimming stripped 7 bases from V and 4 bases from J, with 8 bases between. Germline-derived CDR1 and CDR2 are MDHEN and SYDVKM. The CDR3 runs 12 residues. In DNA form, the CDR3 reads TGTGCCAGCACCATAATGAATCAGCCCCAGCATTTT. Protein sequence: CASTIMNQPQHF.

The sample holds a few counts of this clonotype. The V gene is TRBV27, the J gene TRBJ2-7; 10 bases line up with TRBD2. V was pared by 4 bases and J by 1 base, with 16 bases of the junction left unmatched. This CDR3 has 19 amino acids. Germline V lookup: CDR1 MNHEY, CDR2 SMNVEV (reference sequence). The CDR3 here is CASSSSSSPASGSSYEQYF. The CDR3 region has the DNA TGTGCCAGCAGTTCCTCCTCCTCACCGGCTAGCGGGAGTTCCTACGAGCAGTACTTC.

This clonotype has only a few counts. The J gene is TRBJ2-4, the V gene TRBV29-1, with D possibly TRBD1 on 6 matching bases. The V end was cut by 4 bases, the J end by 2 bases, with 9 bases between. The CDR3 is 13 residues long. The V gene's germline CDR1 is SQVTM and CDR2 ANQGSEA. DNA of the CDR3: TGCAGCGTTGGGACAGAACCCAAAAACATTCAGTACTTC. Its protein is CSVGTEPKNIQYF.

This clonotype was seen a handful of times. This rearrangement joins TRBV24-1 to TRBJ2-7; D gene ambiguous. Trimming took off 4 bases at V and 5 bases at J, with 20 bases between the two ends. Per the germline V gene, CDR1 is KGHDR and CDR2 is SFDVKD. The CDR3 sequence is 16 residues long. The CDR3 DNA follows: TGTGCCACCAGTGACTCATGGACGTCCTTACCCCACGAGCAGTACTTC. It codes for CATSDSWTSLPHEQYF.